The rows below give T cell receptor beta chains drawn from one sample of a study of blood T cell repertoires in COVID-19. Using immunoSEQ multiplex PCR, the repertoire was profiled, and TCRdb retains in-frame clones only, with some absent. The sample has about 430,000 clones, nearly 90% seen once. Sequenced: PBMCs or T cells enriched from blood (not recorded which). The receptors here all came from a woman aged 18-35 years who had been exposed to COVID-19. CDR3s include the opening cysteine and the closing phenylalanine or tryptophan. A D gene is named only where the DNA matches it firmly. Expanded clones are given a class, and other clones once, few, many or no size at all.

D,size,J,V,CDR3,DNA
TRBD1,.,TRBJ2-7,TRBV25-1,CASRPGQGRYEQYF,TGTGCCAGCAGACCGGGACAGGGACGCTACGAGCAGTACTTC
.,.,TRBJ2-3,TRBV5-1,CASSLGETDTQYF,TGCGCCAGCAGCCTGGGGGAGACAGATACGCAGTATTTT
TRBD1,.,TRBJ2-6,TRBV15,CATSRDLQGALSGANVLTF,TGTGCCACCAGCAGAGATCTTCAGGGGGCACTCTCTGGGGCCAACGTCCTGACTTTC
TRBD2,.,TRBJ2-7,TRBV5-6,CASSSSLAGLLYEQYF,TGTGCCAGCAGCTCCTCGCTAGCGGGACTACTCTACGAGCAGTACTTC
TRBD1,.,TRBJ1-2,TRBV27,CASSLSAGGHYGYTF,TGTGCCAGCAGTTTATCGGCAGGGGGCCACTATGGCTACACCTTC
.,.,TRBJ1-3,TRBV5-1,CASSPGSSGNTIYF,TGCGCCAGCAGCCCGGGGAGCTCTGGAAACACCATATATTTT
.,.,TRBJ2-1,TRBV24-1,CATSPSSSYNEQFF,TGTGCCACCAGCCCTAGCAGCTCCTACAATGAGCAGTTCTTC
.,.,TRBJ2-1,TRBV7-2,CASRTGQSSNEQFF,TGTGCCAGCAGGACAGGACAGTCCAGCAATGAGCAGTTCTTC
.,.,TRBJ2-1,TRBV2,CAEKRAGVVNEQFF,TGTGCCGAGAAACGGGCAGGGGTGGTCAATGAGCAGTTCTTC
TRBD1,.,TRBJ2-2,TRBV14,CASRGQGAGELFF,TGTGCCAGCAGGGGACAGGGGGCCGGGGAGCTGTTTTTT
TRBD1,.,TRBJ1-2,TRBV27,CASIGQGRVGYTF,TGTGCCAGCATAGGACAGGGGAGGGTTGGCTACACCTTC
.,.,TRBJ1-5,TRBV3-1/TRBV3-2,CASSQVLGTGMDQPQHF,TGTGCCAGCAGCCAAGTCTTAGGAACAGGGATGGATCAGCCCCAGCATTTT
TRBD1,few,TRBJ1-4,TRBV4-3,CASSQGGTGDEKLFF,TGCGCCAGCAGCCAAGGTGGGACAGGTGATGAAAAACTGTTTTTT
TRBD2,.,TRBJ2-2,TRBV28,CASSLGATSGALRELFF,TGTGCCAGCAGTTTGGGTGCCACTAGCGGGGCTCTTAGGGAGCTGTTTTTT
.,.,TRBJ1-2,TRBV5-6,CASSPGFQGIGYTF,TGTGCCAGCAGCCCCGGTTTCCAGGGCATCGGCTACACCTTC
TRBD2,.,TRBJ2-3,TRBV6-4,CASSPRGTTLHTDTQYF,TGTGCCAGCAGCCCGCGGGGGACGACATTACACACAGATACGCAGTATTTT
TRBD1,.,TRBJ1-4,TRBV18,CASSRAKTGLREKLFF,TGTGCCAGCTCACGCGCCAAGACAGGGCTGCGTGAAAAACTGTTTTTT
TRBD2,.,TRBJ2-5,TRBV27,CASSPGTSGKETQYF,TGTGCCAGCAGTCCAGGGACTAGCGGAAAAGAGACCCAGTACTTC
.,.,TRBJ1-1,TRBV28,CASSLQAGMNTEAFF,TGTGCCAGCAGTTTGCAAGCGGGGATGAACACTGAAGCTTTCTTT
.,.,TRBJ2-7,TRBV11-1,CASSKARVGYEQYF,TGTGCCAGCAGTAAGGCCAGGGTGGGCTACGAGCAGTACTTC
TRBD1,once,TRBJ1-2,TRBV7-2,CASSFAGGSTGYTF,TGTGCCAGCAGTTTTGCAGGGGGCTCTACGGGCTACACCTTC
TRBD2,.,TRBJ2-4,TRBV25-1,CASSEGPSGGRQYF,TGTGCCAGCAGTGAAGGACCCAGCGGGGGGCGTCAGTACTTC
TRBD2,.,TRBJ2-1,TRBV4-1,CASSQASGRYNEQFF,TGCGCCAGCAGCCAAGCTAGCGGGAGGTACAATGAGCAGTTCTTC
TRBD2,.,TRBJ2-7,TRBV6-2/TRBV6-3,CASSLAGPYEQYF,TGTGCCAGCAGTTTAGCGGGGCCCTACGAGCAGTACTTC
.,.,TRBJ1-1,TRBV25-1,CASSESPGEGDTEAFF,TGTGCCAGCAGTGAATCACCAGGGGAGGGGGACACTGAAGCTTTCTTT
TRBD2,.,TRBJ2-3,TRBV3-1/TRBV3-2,CASSQRGSGNTDTQYF,TGTGCCAGCAGCCAAAGGGGTAGCGGGAACACAGATACGCAGTATTTT
TRBD1,.,TRBJ1-6,TRBV10-2,CASRIGTGGSGNSPLHF,TGCGCCAGCAGGATCGGGACAGGGGGCTCGGGTAATTCACCCCTCCACTTT
.,once,TRBJ2-7,TRBV5-5,CASRGASFEQYF,TGTGCCAGCAGAGGAGCCAGTTTCGAGCAGTACTTC
.,.,TRBJ1-6,TRBV2,CASSEVRGNSPLHF,TGTGCCAGCAGTGAAGTCAGGGGAAATTCACCCCTCCACTTT
.,.,TRBJ1-5,TRBV29-1,CSVRTDRDQPQHF,TGCAGCGTCCGGACAGATCGGGATCAGCCCCAGCATTTT
TRBD2,.,TRBJ2-4,TRBV28,CASSPPLAGGPAAKNIQYF,TGTGCCAGCAGCCCCCCCCTAGCGGGAGGGCCAGCGGCCAAAAACATTCAGTACTTC
TRBD2,many,TRBJ2-5,TRBV5-1,CASSPYAKTGLAGVGAETQYF,TGCGCCAGCAGCCCCTACGCCAAGACTGGACTAGCGGGGGTAGGTGCGGAGACCCAGTACTTC
.,.,TRBJ2-7,TRBV25-1,CASSDQGRHYEQYF,TGTGCCAGCAGTGACCAGGGTAGGCACTACGAGCAGTACTTC
.,.,TRBJ1-2,TRBV7-9,CASSLAGDFDAVYGYTF,TGTGCCAGCAGCTTAGCGGGGGACTTCGATGCGGTATATGGCTACACCTTC
.,few,TRBJ2-7,TRBV6-5,CASNRGLEQYF,TGTGCCAGCAACAGGGGACTCGAGCAGTACTTC
TRBD1,.,TRBJ2-7,TRBV28,CASRPGQGSYEQYF,TGTGCCAGCAGGCCGGGACAGGGGTCCTACGAGCAGTACTTC
.,.,TRBJ1-1,TRBV28,CASSFVRATITEAFF,TGTGCCAGCAGTTTTGTCAGGGCCACCATCACTGAAGCTTTCTTT
TRBD2,.,TRBJ2-7,TRBV6-6,CASSYPTGREAYEQYF,TGTGCCAGCAGTTACCCTACAGGTCGGGAGGCTTACGAGCAGTACTTC
.,.,TRBJ1-2,TRBV19,CASSIVWRDPGYTF,TGTGCCAGTAGTATAGTATGGCGGGACCCGGGCTACACCTTC
.,.,TRBJ2-3,TRBV6-2/TRBV6-3,CASSYAGLTADTQYF,TGTGCCAGCAGTTACGCCGGACTCACCGCAGATACGCAGTATTTT
.,few,TRBJ2-2,TRBV5-1,CASSSDSIRGELFF,TGCGCCAGCAGCTCGGACTCGATTCGGGGGGAGCTGTTTTTT